This entry concerns a single T cell receptor beta chain. Participants' own reports of clinical history determined their cohort assignment. This entry comes from a study of blood T cell repertoires in COVID-19. The germline V gene encodes CDR1 GTSNPN and CDR2 SVGIG (reference sequence). This CDR3 is built from 13 residues. V was pared by 6 bases and J by 3 bases, with 7 bases of the junction left unmatched. Here immunoSEQ multiplex PCR was the method, and the copy in TCRdb shows in-frame clones only, minus some. The repertoire consists of about 480,000 clones, with around nine tenths occurring once and the leading ten covering just over 8%.

The material sequenced was PBMCs or T cells enriched from blood (not recorded which). The rearrangement joins TRBV30 to TRBJ2-7; TRBD1 aligns across 8 bases. This clonotype originated in a woman aged 55-70 years who had recovered from COVID-19. CDR3 sequence (DNA): TGTGCCTGCATTGGGGACAGGATCTACGAGCAGTACTTC. This gives the protein CACIGDRIYEQYF.